What follows are 10 T cell receptor beta chains derived from one specimen sequenced in a study of cytomegalovirus exposure and HLA in healthy donors (TCRdb year 2017). The receptor library was made with the immunoSEQ multiplex PCR assay. A mixture of 60 forward primers for TCR Vbeta segments and 13 reverse primers for TCR Jbeta segments was used in the multiplex PCR. Entries here come from immuneACCESS through TCRdb and include only in-frame sequences with V and J called. Some clones fail to appear in such tables; in the studies checked, an unresolved V gene covers under half of the shortfall, and the cause of the remainder is unknown. The table for this sample records around 74,000 clones. The ten most abundant clones make up roughly 15% of the sample. Material: PBMCs. The receptor set was obtained from a man aged 50-60 years in good health and CMV-seropositive.

The CDR3 coding sequence is TGTGCCAGCAGCCCCATGCAGGGTCGACACAATGAGCAGTTCTTC. Translation gives CASSPMQGRHNEQFF. V is TRBV28 and J is TRBJ2-1; a possible D gene is TRBD1 (5 bases). CDR1 is MDHEN and CDR2 is SYDVKM in the germline V gene. The CDR3 has 15 residues. V dropped 6 bases and J dropped 5 bases, with 17 bases sitting between them.

This chain joins TRBV2 and TRBJ1-6, with 11 bases matching TRBD1. With 9 bases clipped from V and 8 bases from J, the junction kept 3 bases outside the gene matches. This CDR3 is built from 13 residues. The germline V gene encodes CDR1 SNHLY and CDR2 FYNNEI. The CDR3 DNA reads as TGTGCCAGAAGGGACAGGGGGGATTCACCCCTCCACTTT. Translated, it gives CARRDRGDSPLHF.

V gene TRBV6-5 combines with J gene TRBJ1-1; D perhaps matches TRBD1 (5 bases). The CDR3 is 14 residues long. Germline CDR1 and CDR2: MNHEY and SVGAGI. V was trimmed by 7 bases and J by 5 bases, leaving 17 bases between them. CDR3 region: CASTINGGRTEAFF. Here the CDR3 DNA reads TGTGCCAGCACTATTAACGGGGGTAGAACTGAAGCTTTCTTT.

The rearrangement joins TRBV5-6 to TRBJ2-2; D remains ambiguous. Between the trimmed V and J ends, which lost 0 bases and 6 bases, there was a span of 12 bases. The CDR3 spans 15 residues. Germline lookup yields CDR1 SGHDT and CDR2 YYEEEE. Here the CDR3 DNA reads TGTGCCAGCAGCTTGGCCGTCAACCGAGCCGGGGAGCTGTTTTTT. Encoded protein: CASSLAVNRAGELFF.

V gene TRBV10-3 combines with J gene TRBJ1-1, with D perhaps TRBD1 (6 bases). Germline lookup yields CDR1 ENHRY and CDR2 SYGVKD. The CDR3 spans 13 residues. Trimming took 10 bases from V and 1 from J, leaving 13 bases between them. The DNA of the CDR3 is TGTGCCAGCCGGACAGCCCCGAACACTGAAGCTTTCTTT. As protein: CASRTAPNTEAFF.

The rearrangement uses TRBV5-1 and TRBJ2-5, with no clear D. Germline lookup yields CDR1 SGHRS and CDR2 YFSETQ. The CDR3 length is 14 residues. The ends were cut back, 0 bases at V and 3 bases at J, with 9 bases in the middle. The DNA of the CDR3 is TGCGCCAGCAGCTTGGGAGGAATGGAAGAGACCCAGTACTTC. Its translation is CASSLGGMEETQYF.

The J gene is TRBJ2-3, the V gene TRBV12-5; no clear D. The CDR3 has 12 amino acids. Between the trimmed V and J ends, which lost 3 bases and 6 bases, there was a span of 7 bases. Germline V CDR1 and CDR2: LGHNT, FRNRAP. CDR3 region: CASGLSRDTQYF. CDR3 DNA: TGTGCTAGTGGTTTAAGCAGGGATACGCAGTATTTT.

The rearrangement joins TRBV5-1 to TRBJ1-1; weak D call: TRBD1 (5 bases). The CDR3 runs 15 residues. CDR1 is SGHRS, CDR2 YFSETQ, per germline. The ends were cut back, 0 bases at V and 1 base at J, with 10 bases in the middle. For the CDR3, the DNA is TGCGCCAGCAGCTTGGAGGGGTTCAGGAACACTGAAGCTTTCTTT. This codes for CASSLEGFRNTEAFF.

The chain employs TRBV5-1 and TRBJ2-7; D perhaps matches TRBD2 (7 bases). CDR1 and CDR2 (germline): SGHRS, YFSETQ. V was trimmed by 3 bases and J by 5 bases, leaving 15 bases between them. The CDR3 has 14 residues. CDR3 nucleotides: TGCGCCAGCAGCTCCCTTGGGGGGGCCGACGAGCAGTACTTC. As protein: CASSSLGGADEQYF. Variable domain in full (rest from reference TRBV5-1 and TRBJ2-7): KAGVTQTPRYLIKTRGQQVTLSCSPISGHRSVSWYQQTPGQGLQFLFEYFSETQRNKGNFPGRFSGRQFSNSRSEMNVSTLELGDSALYLCASSSLGGADEQYFGPGTRLTVT.

This chain connects TRBV19 to TRBJ1-4; TRBD1 matches 9 bases. CDR1 and CDR2 from the germline V gene are LNHDA and SQIVND (reference sequence). The J segment lost 7 bases and the V segment lost 10 bases, leaving 7 bases of the junction unmatched. This CDR3 is 13 amino acids long. This CDR3 is CATKGQGSEKLFF. CDR3 nucleotide sequence: TGTGCCACCAAGGGACAGGGAAGTGAAAAACTGTTTTTT. Supplemented by reference TRBV19 and TRBJ1-4, the full variable domain reads DGGITQSPKYLFRKEGQNVTLSCEQNLNHDAMYWYRQDPGQGLRLIYYSQIVNDFQKGDIAEGYSVSREKKESFPLTVTSAQKNPTAFYLCATKGQGSEKLFFGSGTQLSVL.